The 27 T cell receptor beta chains in this list originate from one sample, sequenced in a study of CD8+ T cells in alopecia areata. Following extraction, RNA underwent reverse transcription to cDNA, which served as the sequencing template. Repertoires were generated with immunoSEQ multiplex PCR, while TCRdb's copy carries only in-frame clones and drops some. The sample carries 150,000 to 200,000 clones, around 56% recorded once. Treatment of the sample: oral pan-JAK inhibitor, 5-10 mg twice daily. Sample: CD4+ T cells sorted from blood, taken at week 4, from a patient treated with tofacitinib. The receptor source for this set is a human donor with alopecia areata.

This clone appeared a few times. This rearrangement joins TRBV9 to TRBJ1-6; D call uncertain. V was trimmed by 2 bases and J by 7 bases, leaving 10 bases between them. The CDR3 loop spans 14 amino acids. CDR1 is SGDLS and CDR2 is YYNGEE in the germline V gene. The CDR3 DNA is TGTGCCAGCAGCGTTCAGGCAGAGAATTCACCCCTCCACTTT. Translation: CASSVQAENSPLHF.

This chain uses TRBV5-1 with TRBJ2-1; perhaps TRBD1 as D (6 bases). The CDR3 sequence is 15 residues long. Germline-derived CDR1 and CDR2 are SGHRS and YFSETQ. The V end lost 2 bases, the J end lost 5 bases, and 14 bases lay between the germline ends. The CDR3 protein is CASSLQGVSNNEQFF. DNA of the CDR3: TGCGCCAGCAGCTTACAGGGAGTTTCCAACAATGAGCAGTTCTTC.

V gene TRBV29-1 combines with J gene TRBJ1-5; 9 nucleotides agree with TRBD1. Germline loops: CDR1 SQVTM, CDR2 ANQGSEA. This CDR3 is built from 15 residues. Trimming cost V 8 bases and J 1 base; bases outside gene matches: 9. CDR3 protein: CSLGQGRWSNQPQHF. The CDR3 coding sequence is TGCAGCCTTGGACAGGGGAGGTGGAGCAATCAGCCCCAGCATTTT.

This chain joins TRBV10-3 and TRBJ2-7; 9 nucleotides line up with TRBD1. V trimming: 11 bases; J trimming: 3 bases; junction bases outside the gene matches: 5. Germline V gives CDR1 ENHRY, CDR2 SYGVKD. The CDR3 spans 12 residues. CDR3 loop: CASGTGLYEQYF. The CDR3 nucleotides are TGTGCCTCCGGGACAGGGCTCTACGAGCAGTACTTC.

This clone has just a few counts. The genes are TRBV5-1 and TRBJ1-1; no clear D gene. Looked up from germline, CDR1 is SGHRS and CDR2 is YFSETQ. The CDR3 has 9 residues. CDR3 sequence reads: CPSSREAFF. CDR3 sequence (DNA): TGCCCCTCCAGCCGCGAAGCTTTCTTT.

In its sample, this clone was seen a few times. J is TRBJ1-6 and V is TRBV6-6; 9 nucleotides match TRBD1. CDR1 and CDR2 (germline): MNHNY, SVGAGI (reference sequence). V trimming: 6 bases; J trimming: 14 bases; junction bases outside the gene matches: 8. The CDR3 length is 13 residues. The CDR3 reads CASRERQGGTLHF. CDR3 coding DNA: TGTGCCAGCAGAGAAAGACAGGGGGGGACCCTCCACTTT.

A few counts support this clone. The chain employs TRBV7-3 and TRBJ2-7; a weak D match, TRBD1 (5 bases). This CDR3 comprises 13 residues. Germline V gene data show CDR1 as SGHTA and CDR2 as FQGTGA. V was shortened by 4 bases and J by 4 bases, with 11 bases between the two germline ends. CDR3 loop: CASSSTPGYEQYF. CDR3 coding DNA: TGTGCCAGCAGCTCAACCCCAGGGTACGAGCAGTACTTC.

This chain uses TRBV9 with TRBJ2-7, with D possibly being TRBD1 (6 bases). The CDR3 length is 14 residues. The V end lost 4 bases, the J end lost 3 bases, and 14 bases lay between the germline ends. The germline gives CDR1 SGDLS, CDR2 YYNGEE. This CDR3 reads CASSPSRGIYEQYF. In DNA form, the CDR3 reads TGTGCCAGCAGCCCGTCCAGGGGCATCTACGAGCAGTACTTC.

The V gene is TRBV29-1, the J gene TRBJ2-5; D is possibly TRBD2 (5 bases). The CDR3 loop spans 11 amino acids. Per the germline V gene, CDR1 is SQVTM and CDR2 is ANQGSEA. CDR3 in amino acids: CTTQEGETQYF. CDR3 in DNA: TGCACCACCCAAGAGGGAGAGACCCAGTACTTC.

This clone turned up a few times. The chain has TRBV5-1 and TRBJ2-3, with 8 bases fitting TRBD1. Per germline, CDR1 SGHRS and CDR2 YFSETQ. V lost 0 bases to trimming and J lost 1 base; unmatched junction nucleotides: 1. The length of the CDR3 is 15 residues. Here the CDR3 reads CASSLAGQGTDTQYF. The CDR3 region has the DNA TGCGCCAGCAGCTTGGCGGGACAGGGCACAGATACGCAGTATTTT.

In this sample, this clone turned up a few times. V gene TRBV6-5 combines with J gene TRBJ2-5; D could derive from TRBD1 or TRBD2 (6 bases each). The length of the CDR3 is 16 residues. Germline loops: CDR1 MNHEY, CDR2 SVGAGI. Trimming stripped 0 bases from V and 5 bases from J, with 16 bases between. The CDR3 region is CASSYSRYTGAETQYF. The CDR3 coding sequence is TGTGCCAGCAGTTACTCGAGATATACGGGGGCGGAGACCCAGTACTTC.

This rearrangement joins TRBV29-1 to TRBJ1-1; 8 bases fit TRBD1. The CDR3 sequence is 19 residues long. The V and J ends lost 2 bases and 4 bases, in that order; junction bases with no gene match: 21. CDR1 is SQVTM, CDR2 ANQGSEA, per germline. CDR3: CSVELNRGFFWRASTEAFF. The CDR3 nucleotides are TGCAGCGTTGAATTGAACAGGGGGTTCTTTTGGCGGGCGAGCACTGAAGCTTTCTTT.

The V and J genes are TRBV9 and TRBJ1-2, with D possibly being TRBD1 (5 bases). Germline-derived CDR1 and CDR2 are SGDLS and YYNGEE. The CDR3 contains 14 residues. Deletions cut 4 bases from V and 7 bases from J, with 17 bases between. In nucleotides, the CDR3 is TGTGCCAGCAGCCCCGACCCCTTGGGGGGTGGCTACACCTTC. This translates into CASSPDPLGGGYTF.

This clone showed up just a few times. CDR3 coding DNA: TGCAGCGTTGATCTGGTGAACACTGAAGCTTTCTTT. This encodes CSVDLVNTEAFF. The V and J genes are TRBV29-1 and TRBJ1-1; D uncertain. The V gene's germline CDR1 is SQVTM and CDR2 ANQGSEA. V dropped 3 bases and J dropped 0 bases, with 5 bases sitting between them. CDR3 size: 12 residues.

This clone occurred a few times. The V call is TRBV7-9, the J call TRBJ2-7, with a tentative D call TRBD1 (5 bases). CDR3 size: 16 residues. V shed 5 bases and J shed 2 bases, with 19 bases lying between them. Per the germline V gene, CDR1 is SEHNR and CDR2 is FQNEAQ (reference sequence). CDR3 in amino acids: CASSLWGTGTPYEQYF. CDR3 nucleotide sequence: TGTGCCAGCAGCCTGTGGGGAACAGGCACACCCTACGAGCAGTACTTC.

This chain uses TRBV6-5 with TRBJ2-3; no definite D call. The CDR3 has 12 amino acids. The germline CDR1 and CDR2 sequences are MNHEY and SVGAGI. V gave up 4 bases and J gave up 2 bases, with 4 bases separating them. The CDR3 sequence is CASSSSTDTQYF. The CDR3 region has the DNA TGTGCCAGCAGTTCCTCCACAGATACGCAGTATTTT.

The chain couples TRBV7-2 to TRBJ1-2; D is undetermined. CDR3 length: 14 amino acids. CDR1 SGHTA and CDR2 FQGNSA come from the germline V gene. V was shortened by 1 base and J by 2 bases, with 8 bases between the two germline ends. The CDR3 region is CASSLVRTNYGYTF. DNA of the CDR3: TGTGCCAGCAGCTTAGTTAGGACGAACTATGGCTACACCTTC.

The gene calls are TRBV5-1 and TRBJ1-2; D is perhaps TRBD1 (6 bases). Looked up from germline, CDR1 is SGHRS and CDR2 is YFSETQ. The CDR3 length is 16 residues. The germline V and J ends were trimmed by 0 bases and 7 bases, with 19 bases remaining between them. The CDR3 reads CASSLVGRGSDRGYTF. CDR3 bases: TGCGCCAGCAGCTTGGTAGGCAGGGGATCTGATCGTGGCTACACCTTC.

This clone was detected only a few times. This chain joins TRBV11-2 and TRBJ1-2; D unresolved. The CDR3 sequence is 14 residues long. From germline, CDR1 is SGHAT and CDR2 FQNNGV. Trimming cost V 4 bases and J 3 bases, with 12 bases left between them. DNA of the CDR3: TGTGCCAGCAGCTGGGGAAGACTGCACTATGGCTACACCTTC. Its protein product is CASSWGRLHYGYTF.

The rearrangement links TRBV27 to TRBJ2-1, with 13 bases lining up with TRBD2. With V trimmed by 7 bases and J by 0 bases, 3 bases remained unmatched. Germline CDR1 MNHEY, CDR2 SMNVEV (reference sequence). The CDR3 consists of 16 residues. The CDR3 sequence: CASMRLAGGSYNEQFF. Written as DNA, the CDR3 is TGTGCCAGCATGAGACTAGCGGGGGGCTCCTACAATGAGCAGTTCTTC.

This clone was detected a few times. DNA of the CDR3: TGCAGCGCCAAGGACAGGGGACGGTATGGCTACACCTTC. Encoded protein: CSAKDRGRYGYTF. The genes are TRBV29-1 and TRBJ1-2, with TRBD1 identical over 9 bases. The V gene end was trimmed by 7 bases and the J gene end by 5 bases; junction bases not matched to a gene: 8. The CDR3 is 13 amino acids. Germline V CDR1 and CDR2: SQVTM, ANQGSEA. The full variable domain, rest sourced from reference TRBV29-1 and TRBJ1-2, is SAVISQKPSRDICQRGTSLTIQCQVDSQVTMMFWYRQQPGQSLTLIATANQGSEATYESGFVIDKFPISRPNLTFSTLTVSNMSPEDSSIYLCSAKDRGRYGYTFGSGTRLTVV.

There are a few counts of this clone. The gene calls are TRBV7-2 and TRBJ1-5; no clear D gene. The length of the CDR3 is 15 residues. V lost 2 bases to trimming and J lost 7 bases, with 15 bases between them. Germline V gene sequence: CDR1 SGHTA, CDR2 FQGNSA. DNA for the CDR3: TGTGCCAGCAGCTTATCGATGTGGGAAGAACAGCCCCAGCATTTT. It specifies CASSLSMWEEQPQHF.

This clone was seen only a few times. The sample has other DNA sequences that encode this CDR3 too. The chain couples TRBV30 to TRBJ2-7; D remains unclear. V was shortened by 0 bases and J by 4 bases, with 4 bases between the two germline ends. The CDR3 is made up of 11 amino acids. Germline V gene sequence: CDR1 GTSNPN, CDR2 SVGIG (reference sequence). The CDR3 DNA reads as TGTGCCTGGAGTGTCACGTACGAGCAGTACTTC. It codes for CAWSVTYEQYF.

The CDR3: CASSPQETGGRAYEQYF. The DNA of the CDR3 is TGCGCCAGCAGCCCACAGGAAACGGGGGGAAGGGCCTACGAGCAGTACTTC. The V and J genes are TRBV23-1 and TRBJ2-7; 7 bases map to TRBD2. TRBV23-1 is recorded as an ORF, its role being uncertain. V shed 6 bases and J 2 bases; nucleotides not matched to a gene: 16. The CDR3 consists of 17 residues.

Only one count was recorded for this clone. The rearrangement joins TRBV29-1 to TRBJ2-1; D not resolved. Trimming left V 7 bases short and J 2 bases short, with 9 bases between. Germline CDR1 SQVTM, CDR2 ANQGSEA. The CDR3 contains 12 residues. CDR3 protein: CSASRAYNEQFF. CDR3 sequence (DNA): TGCAGCGCCAGTAGGGCCTACAATGAGCAGTTCTTC.

This clone showed up just once. No conserved phenylalanine or tryptophan is present at the end of the CDR3, so a read error is the likely explanation. This chain joins TRBV29-1 and TRBJ1-1, with D maybe TRBD1 (6 bases). The CDR3 contains 14 residues. Trimming took off 4 bases at V and 1 base at J, with 13 bases between the two ends. The germline V gene has CDR1 SQVTM and CDR2 ANQGSEA. DNA for the CDR3: TGCAGCGTTGTGGTCAGGGGCTCGAACACTGAAGCTTTCTGT. This gives the protein CSVVVRGSNTEAFC.

This chain links TRBV30 with TRBJ2-5; 9 nucleotides line up with TRBD1. This CDR3 region has 15 residues. Looked up from germline, CDR1 is GTSNPN and CDR2 is SVGIG (reference sequence). V lost 2 bases, J lost 5 bases, and 9 bases stayed unmatched. CDR3 residues: CAWSPGQGTVETQYF. In nucleotides, the CDR3 is TGTGCCTGGAGTCCGGGACAGGGAACCGTCGAGACCCAGTACTTC.